The 29 T cell receptor beta chains reported below all come from one sample, sequenced in a study of naive and memory T cell subsets. Whole-study findings and limits: Possibly reflecting memory cells re-expressing CD45RA, a few larger clonotypes occurred in naive repertoires, especially CD8.

Two oligonucleotides, mixed equimolar, formed the beta constant-region primer covering TRBC1 and TRBC2. The ligated cDNA underwent four PCR rounds using SP2 and nested alpha and beta constant-region primers. TCRdb re-called the UMI-ligation and nested PCR reads with MiXCR, one entry per CDR3 protein. Here the sample spans approximately 150,000 distinct CDR3 sequences, approximately 22% being singletons. These receptors lack a known antigen. Sequences were obtained from naive CD4+ T cells from blood. Receptors originate from a human donor in good health.

J is TRBJ2-1 and V is TRBV7-2; 12 nucleotides line up with TRBD2. Germline-derived CDR1 and CDR2 are SGHTA and FQGNSA. V shed 0 bases and J 7 bases; nucleotides not matched to a gene: 4. The CDR3 consists of 16 residues. The CDR3 sequence: CASSLALGLAGNEQFF. The CDR3 nucleotides are TGTGCCAGCAGCTTAGCCCTCGGACTAGCGGGAAATGAGCAGTTCTTC.

The chain carries TRBV6-5 and TRBJ2-5; D remains unclear. The CDR3 totals 12 residues. Trimming took 2 bases from V and 8 from J, leaving 9 bases between them. Germline V CDR1 and CDR2: MNHEY, SVGAGI. In nucleotides, the CDR3 is TGTGCCAGCAGTTACACGGGTGCCACCCAGTACTTC. This codes for CASSYTGATQYF.

J is TRBJ2-5 and V is TRBV7-9; 7 bases map to TRBD2. Trimming removed 0 bases from V and 4 bases from J; junction bases left unmatched: 11. Germline V gene data show CDR1 as SEHNR and CDR2 as FQNEAQ (reference sequence). There are 17 residues in the CDR3. The CDR3 nucleotides are TGTGCCAGCAGCTTAGCTCATAACGGGAGGAGAATAGAGACCCAGTACTTC. Translation gives CASSLAHNGRRIETQYF.

This clonotype was seen a few times. The chain has TRBV29-1 and TRBJ2-7; 9 bases line up with TRBD2. This CDR3 region has 13 residues. With 5 bases clipped from V and 2 bases from J, the junction kept 4 bases outside the gene matches. Germline lookup yields CDR1 SQVTM and CDR2 ANQGSEA. The CDR3 nucleotides read TGCAGCGTTAATGGCGGGAGGGCCTACGAGCAGTACTTC. Translation: CSVNGGRAYEQYF.

The genes are TRBV20-1 and TRBJ2-3; the match to TRBD2 covers 8 bases. Germline CDR1 and CDR2: DFQATT and SNEGSKA (reference sequence). The length of the CDR3 is 15 residues. Trimming removed 7 bases from V and 7 bases from J; junction bases left unmatched: 16. The chain's CDR3 is CSGKDHSGKINTQYF. The CDR3 DNA reads as TGCAGTGGGAAAGATCATAGCGGGAAGATAAATACGCAGTATTTT.

This clonotype was detected only a few times. The chain uses TRBV5-1 and TRBJ2-1, with 9 bases matching TRBD2. V lost 2 bases, J lost 1 base, and 13 bases stayed unmatched. This CDR3 spans 19 amino acids. Germline V gives CDR1 SGHRS, CDR2 YFSETQ. This chain's CDR3 is CASSFTPGTSPLSYNEQFF. CDR3 coding DNA: TGCGCCAGCAGCTTCACACCGGGGACTAGCCCTCTATCCTACAATGAGCAGTTCTTC.

The V gene is TRBV5-4, the J gene TRBJ2-2; TRBD1 aligns across 9 bases. CDR1 is SGHNT, CDR2 YYREEE, per germline (reference sequence). This CDR3 has 16 amino acids. V was pared by 4 bases and J by 4 bases, with 8 bases of the junction left unmatched. This chain's CDR3 is CASSPRQGGSTGELFF. CDR3 sequence (DNA): TGTGCCAGCAGCCCGAGACAGGGGGGATCCACCGGGGAGCTGTTTTTT. Filled out from reference TRBV5-4 and TRBJ2-2, the complete variable domain reads ETGVTQSPTHLIKTRGQQVTLRCSSQSGHNTVSWYQQALGQGPQFIFQYYREEENGRGNFPPRFSGLQFPNYSSELNVNALELDDSALYLCASSPRQGGSTGELFFGEGSRLTVL.

This clonotype was seen a few times. The rearrangement links TRBV12-3 or TRBV12-4 to TRBJ1-5; perhaps TRBD1 as D (5 bases). Trimming removed 7 bases from V and 0 bases from J, with 19 bases in between. The CDR3 is 17 residues long. CDR3 DNA sequence: TGTGCCAGCACCGAGAGGGAGGGGCTCGATAGCAATCAGCCCCAGCATTTT. Its translation is CASTEREGLDSNQPQHF.

The chain recombines TRBV6-6 with TRBJ2-7; the match to TRBD1 covers 8 bases. From germline, CDR1 is MNHNY and CDR2 SVGAGI (reference sequence). J was trimmed by 7 bases and V by 2 bases; bases with no gene match: 4. The CDR3 is made up of 13 amino acids. Written as DNA, the CDR3 is TGTGCCAGCAGTTACCAGGACAGGGATGAGCAGTACTTC. Translation: CASSYQDRDEQYF.

The table lists this clonotype with a few counts. The chain couples TRBV5-1 to TRBJ2-7; 14 bases are a match to TRBD2. The junction had 7 bases not matched to a gene; V was cut back by 4 bases and J by 4 bases. Germline CDR1 SGHRS, CDR2 YFSETQ. The CDR3 loop spans 16 amino acids. The CDR3 DNA reads TGCGCCAGCAGCGGGGGGACTAGCGGGAGTAAGTACGAGCAGTACTTC. Its protein is CASSGGTSGSKYEQYF. Full variable domain (missing parts from reference TRBV5-1 and TRBJ2-7): KAGVTQTPRYLIKTRGQQVTLSCSPISGHRSVSWYQQTPGQGLQFLFEYFSETQRNKGNFPGRFSGRQFSNSRSEMNVSTLELGDSALYLCASSGGTSGSKYEQYFGPGTRLTVT.

The chain is built from TRBV6-5 and TRBJ1-2, with 8 bases fitting TRBD1. CDR1 is MNHEY and CDR2 is SVGAGI in the germline V gene. The CDR3 is made up of 15 amino acids. Trimming cost V 6 bases and J 2 bases; bases outside gene matches: 8. The CDR3 nucleotides are TGTGCCAGCAGCCTCACCTGGACAGGGAACTATGGCTACACCTTC. This translates into CASSLTWTGNYGYTF.

V gene TRBV28 combines with J gene TRBJ1-1, with 7 bases aligning to TRBD1. CDR3 size: 12 residues. Germline loops: CDR1 MDHEN, CDR2 SYDVKM. Germline trimming cut 6 bases from V and 5 bases from J; bases unmatched to any gene: 3. CDR3 loop: CASSQTGTEAFF. The CDR3 DNA is TGTGCCAGCAGCCAGACAGGGACTGAAGCTTTCTTT.

This clonotype was counted a few times. The chain couples TRBV6-1 to TRBJ2-7, with D possibly TRBD1 on 6 matching bases. CDR3 length equals 13 residues. Looked up from germline, CDR1 is MNHNS and CDR2 is SASEGT. V dropped 4 bases and J dropped 3 bases, with 10 bases sitting between them. The DNA of the CDR3 is TGTGCCAGCAGTGTGGACAGATTCTACGAGCAGTACTTC. Protein product: CASSVDRFYEQYF.

Of note for this clonotype: The junction shows a germline mismatch at one end, possibly a read error. Here the CDR3 reads CASSLGFYNEQFF. The CDR3 nucleotides read TGTGCCAGCAGTTTAGGATTTTACAATGAGCAGTTCTTC. The chain links TRBV7-8 to TRBJ2-1; D not certain. The CDR3 has 13 residues. Germline lookup yields CDR1 SGHVS and CDR2 FQNEAQ.

The rearrangement links TRBV5-1 to TRBJ1-1, with D tentatively TRBD1 (6 bases). Trimming took off 0 bases at V and 8 bases at J, with 14 bases between the two ends. This CDR3 has 14 residues. The germline V gene encodes CDR1 SGHRS and CDR2 YFSETQ. CDR3 DNA sequence: TGCGCCAGCAGCTTGGGTCGGACAGCTAGCGAAGCTTTCTTT. This translates into CASSLGRTASEAFF. The full variable domain, its missing parts supplied by reference TRBV5-1 and TRBJ1-1, is KAGVTQTPRYLIKTRGQQVTLSCSPISGHRSVSWYQQTPGQGLQFLFEYFSETQRNKGNFPGRFSGRQFSNSRSEMNVSTLELGDSALYLCASSLGRTASEAFFGQGTRLTVV.

This chain uses TRBV12-3 or TRBV12-4 with TRBJ1-4; the match to TRBD1 covers 8 bases. V dropped 5 bases and J dropped 2; count of bases not matched to a gene: 4. The CDR3 sequence is 15 residues long. The CDR3 sequence is CASSPRGPTNEKLFF. The CDR3 nucleotides read TGTGCCAGCAGTCCCAGGGGGCCGACTAATGAAAAACTGTTTTTT.

This rearrangement joins TRBV20-1 to TRBJ1-6; D not resolved. With 6 bases removed from V and 3 bases from J, the gap between germline ends came to 15 bases. CDR3 length: 15 amino acids. Germline V gene data show CDR1 as DFQATT and CDR2 as SNEGSKA (reference sequence). The CDR3 bases are TGCAGTGCCCCCTCGGTAGTCAACTATAATTCACCCCTCCACTTT. This translates into CSAPSVVNYNSPLHF.

This clonotype was seen a handful of times. J is TRBJ1-5 and V is TRBV29-1; D uncertain. The CDR3 length is 12 residues. Trimming pared 0 bases from V and 9 bases from J, leaving 9 bases between. Germline CDR1 SQVTM, CDR2 ANQGSEA. CDR3 coding DNA: TGCAGCGTTGAAGAGACGGCCGGGCCCCAGCATTTT. Translation gives CSVEETAGPQHF. Using reference TRBV29-1 and TRBJ1-5 for the parts outside the CDR3, the full variable domain is SAVISQKPSRDICQRGTSLTIQCQVDSQVTMMFWYRQQPGQSLTLIATANQGSEATYESGFVIDKFPISRPNLTFSTLTVSNMSPEDSSIYLCSVEETAGPQHFGDGTRLSIL.

This clonotype has more than one count but fewer than ten. The chain uses TRBV6-2 or TRBV6-3 and TRBJ1-6; no reliable D call. The CDR3 is 15 residues long. Germline CDR1 and CDR2: MNHEY and SVGEGT. Trimming took 5 bases from V and 4 from J, leaving 12 bases between them. For the CDR3, the DNA is TGTGCCAGCAGTCGGCCCATGAGTTATAATTCACCCCTCCACTTT. Encoded protein: CASSRPMSYNSPLHF.

This rearrangement joins TRBV5-5 to TRBJ1-4; D ambiguous. Germline values: CDR1 SGHKS, CDR2 YYEKEE (reference sequence). The CDR3 has 14 amino acids. Trimming removed 2 bases from V and 5 bases from J, with 10 bases in between. The CDR3 spells CASSFSWKNEKLFF. Here the CDR3 DNA reads TGTGCCAGCAGCTTTAGCTGGAAAAATGAAAAACTGTTTTTT.

V gene TRBV4-1 combines with J gene TRBJ2-7; 11 bases align to TRBD2. Unmatched junction bases numbered 5, after V lost 3 bases and J lost 4 bases. The CDR3 is 15 residues long. Germline loops: CDR1 MGHRA, CDR2 YSYEKL. CDR3 bases: TGCGCCAGCAGCCACACTAGCGGGAGTGTGTACGAGCAGTACTTC. Translation: CASSHTSGSVYEQYF.

The J gene is TRBJ2-5, the V gene TRBV7-2; a possible D gene is TRBD2 (5 bases). The CDR3 sequence is 17 residues long. The V gene's germline CDR1 is SGHTA and CDR2 FQGNSA. The V end lost 3 bases, the J end lost 3 bases, and 20 bases lay between the germline ends. DNA for the CDR3: TGTGCCAGCAGCTTCCTAGCAATCGCTGTGAAAAAAGAGACCCAGTACTTC. This translates into CASSFLAIAVKKETQYF.

This sequence joins TRBV6-2 or TRBV6-3 and TRBJ1-5; 9 bases match TRBD1. Germline V gene data show CDR1 as MNHEY and CDR2 as SVGEGT. The CDR3 length is 15 residues. Trimming took 7 bases from V and 2 from J; bases not matched to a gene: 6. CDR3 sequence reads: CASTPDRGRNQPQHF. Here the CDR3 DNA reads TGTGCCAGCACCCCGGACAGGGGACGCAATCAGCCCCAGCATTTT.

The chain is built from TRBV30 and TRBJ2-7; 9 positions agree with TRBD1. V lost 5 bases and J lost 6; bases outside the gene matches: 11. Germline V CDR1 and CDR2: GTSNPN, SVGIG (reference sequence). The CDR3 consists of 14 residues. The CDR3 bases are TGTGCCTGGGACAGGGGGTCGCCAACGGGCGAGCAGTACTTC. Residues: CAWDRGSPTGEQYF.

This clonotype has ten or more counts. The rearrangement joins TRBV14 to TRBJ2-7; 10 nucleotides match TRBD1. V shed 4 bases and J 1 base; nucleotides not matched to a gene: 10. Germline lookup yields CDR1 SGHDN and CDR2 FVKESK. The CDR3 contains 17 residues. CDR3 residues: CASSPTPGTGVSYEQYF. CDR3 bases: TGTGCCAGCAGCCCAACTCCGGGGACAGGGGTATCCTACGAGCAGTACTTC.

The V gene is TRBV7-2, the J gene TRBJ2-3; D may correspond to TRBD1 or TRBD2 (5 bases each). CDR3 size: 13 residues. The germline V gene encodes CDR1 SGHTA and CDR2 FQGNSA. Deletions cut 0 bases from V and 7 bases from J, with 8 bases between. In DNA form, the CDR3 reads TGTGCCAGCAGCTTAGCGGGGGAGCATACGCAGTATTTT. Translating it yields CASSLAGEHTQYF.

This CDR3 is CASSVDRVRPSSYNEQFF. The DNA of the CDR3 is TGTGCCAGCAGCGTAGACAGGGTTCGACCGAGCTCCTACAATGAGCAGTTCTTC. V gene TRBV2 combines with J gene TRBJ2-1; 7 bases agree with TRBD1. Germline-derived CDR1 and CDR2 are SNHLY and FYNNEI. Losses at the gene ends were 6 bases for V and 0 bases for J; bases not matched to a gene: 14. The CDR3 consists of 18 residues.

This sequence joins TRBV7-2 and TRBJ1-2, with 7 bases lining up with TRBD1. The trim removed 3 bases at V and 4 bases at J, leaving 8 bases unmatched. The CDR3 extends over 15 amino acids. CDR1 SGHTA and CDR2 FQGNSA come from the germline V gene. This chain's CDR3 is CASSFTTGAFYGYTF. In DNA, the CDR3 is TGTGCCAGCAGCTTTACTACAGGGGCGTTCTATGGCTACACCTTC.

This clonotype was seen only a few times. The chain recombines TRBV6-5 with TRBJ2-7, with unresolved D. The length of the CDR3 is 13 residues. V was shortened by 2 bases and J by 7 bases, with 12 bases between the two germline ends. The V gene's germline CDR1 is MNHEY and CDR2 SVGAGI. CDR3 sequence (DNA): TGTGCCAGCAGTTACCGGCTAGTTGAAGAGCAGTACTTC. Its protein is CASSYRLVEEQYF.